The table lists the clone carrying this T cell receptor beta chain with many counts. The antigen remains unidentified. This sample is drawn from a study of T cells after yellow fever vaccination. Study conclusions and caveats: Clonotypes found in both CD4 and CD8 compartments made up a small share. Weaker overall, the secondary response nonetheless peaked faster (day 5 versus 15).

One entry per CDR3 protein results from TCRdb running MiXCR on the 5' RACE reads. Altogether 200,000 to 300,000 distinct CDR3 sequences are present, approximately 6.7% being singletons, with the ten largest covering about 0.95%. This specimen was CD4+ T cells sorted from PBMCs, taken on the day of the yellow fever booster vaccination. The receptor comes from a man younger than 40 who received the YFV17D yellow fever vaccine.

The CDR3 protein is CASSWGDLRQFF. In DNA form, the CDR3 reads TGTGCCAGCAGTTGGGGGGACCTTCGGCAGTTCTTC. The J gene is TRBJ2-1, the V gene TRBV28, with D possibly matching TRBD2 (6 bases). The CDR3 is 12 residues long. Per the germline V gene, CDR1 is MDHEN and CDR2 is SYDVKM. The V end was cut by 4 bases, the J end by 12 bases, with 13 bases between.